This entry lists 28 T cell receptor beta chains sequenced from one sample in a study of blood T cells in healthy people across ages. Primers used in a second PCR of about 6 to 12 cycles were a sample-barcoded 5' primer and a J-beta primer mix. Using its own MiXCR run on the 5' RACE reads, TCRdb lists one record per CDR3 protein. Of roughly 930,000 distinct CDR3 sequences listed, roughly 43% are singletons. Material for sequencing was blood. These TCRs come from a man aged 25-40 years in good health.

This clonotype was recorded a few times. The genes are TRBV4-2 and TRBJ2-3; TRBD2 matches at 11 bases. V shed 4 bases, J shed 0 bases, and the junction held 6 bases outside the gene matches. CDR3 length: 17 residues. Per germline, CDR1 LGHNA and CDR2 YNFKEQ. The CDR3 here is CASSPSTSGVSTDTQYF. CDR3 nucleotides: TGTGCCAGCAGCCCATCGACTAGCGGGGTTAGCACAGATACGCAGTATTTT.

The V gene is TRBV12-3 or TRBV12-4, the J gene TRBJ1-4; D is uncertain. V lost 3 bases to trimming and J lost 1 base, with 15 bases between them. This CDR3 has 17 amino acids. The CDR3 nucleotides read TGTGCCAGCAGTTTTTTCGGACTCGGGAGAACTAATGAAAAACTGTTTTTT. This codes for CASSFFGLGRTNEKLFF.

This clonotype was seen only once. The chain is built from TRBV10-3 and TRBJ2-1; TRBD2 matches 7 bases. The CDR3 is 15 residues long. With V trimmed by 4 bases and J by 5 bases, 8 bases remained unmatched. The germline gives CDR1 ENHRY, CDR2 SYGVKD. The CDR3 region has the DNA TGTGCCATCAGTGCTCTTCGCGCGGGGGACAATGAGCAGTTCTTC. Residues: CAISALRAGDNEQFF.

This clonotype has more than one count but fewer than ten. The chain's CDR3 is CASSLTSSSSYEQYF. Written as DNA, the CDR3 is TGTGCCAGCAGTCTGACTAGCTCCAGCTCCTACGAGCAGTACTTC. This chain connects TRBV27 to TRBJ2-7, with 7 bases fitting TRBD2. Germline trimming cut 5 bases from V and 0 bases from J; bases unmatched to any gene: 7. Germline CDR1 and CDR2: MNHEY and SMNVEV (reference sequence). This CDR3 is built from 15 residues.

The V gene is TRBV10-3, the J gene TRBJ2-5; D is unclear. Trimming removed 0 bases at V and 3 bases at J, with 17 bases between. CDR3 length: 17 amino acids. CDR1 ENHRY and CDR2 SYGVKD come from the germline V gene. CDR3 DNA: TGTGCCATCAGTGAGTCTGTACGCCACTTTGCTAAAGAGACCCAGTACTTC. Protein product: CAISESVRHFAKETQYF.

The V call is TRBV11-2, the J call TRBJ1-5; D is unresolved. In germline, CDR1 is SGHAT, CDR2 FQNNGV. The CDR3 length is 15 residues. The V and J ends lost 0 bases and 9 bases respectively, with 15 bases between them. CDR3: CASSLDGMGKWPQHF. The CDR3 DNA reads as TGTGCCAGCAGCTTAGATGGCATGGGGAAATGGCCCCAGCATTTT.

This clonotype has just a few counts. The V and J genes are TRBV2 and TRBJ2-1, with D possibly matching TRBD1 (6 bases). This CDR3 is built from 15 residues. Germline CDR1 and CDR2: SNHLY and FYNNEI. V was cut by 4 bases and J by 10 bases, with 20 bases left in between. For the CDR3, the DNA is TGTGCCAGCAGTGCACAGGGACCGGCCTCAGGAGAGCAGTTCTTC. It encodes CASSAQGPASGEQFF.

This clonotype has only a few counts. The DNA of the CDR3 is TGTGCCAGCAGTACTCGGGACAGGATGAACACTGAAGCTTTCTTT. Its protein product is CASSTRDRMNTEAFF. This rearrangement joins TRBV12-3 or TRBV12-4 to TRBJ1-1, with 8 bases that match TRBD1. The CDR3 runs to 15 residues. With 5 bases clipped from V and 0 bases from J, the junction kept 5 bases outside the gene matches.

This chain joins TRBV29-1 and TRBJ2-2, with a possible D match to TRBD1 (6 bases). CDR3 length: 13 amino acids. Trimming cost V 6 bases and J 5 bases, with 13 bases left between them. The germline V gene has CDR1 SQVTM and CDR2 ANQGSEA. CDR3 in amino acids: CSVTGSRTGELFF. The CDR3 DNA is TGCAGCGTAACAGGGTCGCGAACCGGGGAGCTGTTTTTT.

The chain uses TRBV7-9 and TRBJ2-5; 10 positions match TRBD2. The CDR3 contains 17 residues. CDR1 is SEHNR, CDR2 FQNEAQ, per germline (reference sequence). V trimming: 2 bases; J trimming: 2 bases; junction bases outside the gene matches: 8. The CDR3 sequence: CASSLRHRAGGQETQYF. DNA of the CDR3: TGTGCCAGCAGCTTAAGACACCGAGCGGGGGGGCAAGAGACCCAGTACTTC.

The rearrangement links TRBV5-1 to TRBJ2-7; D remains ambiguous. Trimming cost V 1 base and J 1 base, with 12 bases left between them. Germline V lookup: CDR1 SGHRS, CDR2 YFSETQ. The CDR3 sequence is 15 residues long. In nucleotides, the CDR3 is TGCGCCAGCAGCTTGAGATCGGGTTTTTCCTACGAGCAGTACTTC. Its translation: CASSLRSGFSYEQYF.

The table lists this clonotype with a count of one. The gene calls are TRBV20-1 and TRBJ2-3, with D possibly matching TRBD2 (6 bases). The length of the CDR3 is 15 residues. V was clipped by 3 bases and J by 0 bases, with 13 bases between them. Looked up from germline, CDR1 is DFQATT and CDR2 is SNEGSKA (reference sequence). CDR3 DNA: TGCAGTGCTAGCGAGTTAGGGAGGAGCACAGATACGCAGTATTTT. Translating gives CSASELGRSTDTQYF.

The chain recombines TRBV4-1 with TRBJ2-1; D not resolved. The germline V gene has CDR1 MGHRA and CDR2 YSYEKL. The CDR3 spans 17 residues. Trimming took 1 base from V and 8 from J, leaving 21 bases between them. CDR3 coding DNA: TGCGCCAGCAGCCAAGCAAAGGTTCGGCTGGCGGTGGATGAGCAGTTCTTC. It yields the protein CASSQAKVRLAVDEQFF.

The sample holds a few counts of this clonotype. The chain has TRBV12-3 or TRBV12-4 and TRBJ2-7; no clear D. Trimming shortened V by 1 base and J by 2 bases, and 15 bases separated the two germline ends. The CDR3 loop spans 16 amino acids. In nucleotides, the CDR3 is TGTGCCAGCAGTTTAGATCTATTGGGTAAAACCTACGAGCAGTACTTC. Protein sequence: CASSLDLLGKTYEQYF.

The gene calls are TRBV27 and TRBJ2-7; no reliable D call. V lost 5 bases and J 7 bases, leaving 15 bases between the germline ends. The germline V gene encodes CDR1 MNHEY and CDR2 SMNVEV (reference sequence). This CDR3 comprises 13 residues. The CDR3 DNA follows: TGTGCCAGCAGTCGGTCCGGGCCGGGTGAGCAGTACTTC. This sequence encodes CASSRSGPGEQYF.

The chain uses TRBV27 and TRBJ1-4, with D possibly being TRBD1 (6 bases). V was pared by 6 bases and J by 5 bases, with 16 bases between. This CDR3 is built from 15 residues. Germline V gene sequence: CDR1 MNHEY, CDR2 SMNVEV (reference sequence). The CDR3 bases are TGTGCCAGCAGGACCAGACAGGCTGGAAATGAAAAACTGTTTTTT. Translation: CASRTRQAGNEKLFF.

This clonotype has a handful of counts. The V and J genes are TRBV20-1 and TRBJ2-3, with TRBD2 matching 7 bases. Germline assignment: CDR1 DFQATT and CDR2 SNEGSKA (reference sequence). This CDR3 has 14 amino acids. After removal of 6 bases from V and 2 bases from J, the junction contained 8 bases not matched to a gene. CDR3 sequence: CSARRLADTDTQYF. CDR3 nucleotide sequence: TGCAGTGCCCGAAGACTAGCCGACACAGATACGCAGTATTTT.

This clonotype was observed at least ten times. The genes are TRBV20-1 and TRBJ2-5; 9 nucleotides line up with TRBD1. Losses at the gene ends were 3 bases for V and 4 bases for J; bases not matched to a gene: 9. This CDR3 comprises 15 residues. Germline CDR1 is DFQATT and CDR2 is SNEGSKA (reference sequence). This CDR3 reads CSARTGGSSRETQYF. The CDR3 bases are TGCAGTGCTAGGACAGGGGGTAGTAGTAGAGAGACCCAGTACTTC.

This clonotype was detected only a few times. CDR3 nucleotides: TGCAGTGTTCCGCGACAGGGAAAAGAGACCCAGTACTTC. It codes for CSVPRQGKETQYF. V and J are TRBV20-1 and TRBJ2-5; 7 bases agree with TRBD1. Trimming removed 7 bases from V and 3 bases from J; junction bases left unmatched: 8. The CDR3 loop spans 13 amino acids. The germline V gene has CDR1 DFQATT and CDR2 SNEGSKA (reference sequence).

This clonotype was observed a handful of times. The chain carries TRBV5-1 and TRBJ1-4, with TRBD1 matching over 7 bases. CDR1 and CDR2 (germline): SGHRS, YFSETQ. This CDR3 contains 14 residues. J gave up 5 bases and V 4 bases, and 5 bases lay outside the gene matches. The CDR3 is CASSIAGQNEKLFF. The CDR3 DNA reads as TGCGCCAGCAGCATAGCGGGACAGAATGAAAAACTGTTTTTT.

The chain's CDR3 is CASSVDESASSYEQYF. CDR3 nucleotide sequence: TGTGCCAGCAGCGTAGACGAGTCAGCTTCCTCCTACGAGCAGTACTTC. The chain combines TRBV9 with TRBJ2-7; D uncertain. Trimming pared 0 bases from V and 0 bases from J, leaving 13 bases between. Germline V gene lookup returns CDR1 SGDLS and CDR2 YYNGEE. The CDR3 runs 16 residues.

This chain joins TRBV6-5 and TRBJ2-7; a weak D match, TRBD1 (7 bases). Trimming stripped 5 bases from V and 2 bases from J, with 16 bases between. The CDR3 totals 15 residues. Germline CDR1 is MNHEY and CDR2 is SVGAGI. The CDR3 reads CASSPSAGQTYEQYF. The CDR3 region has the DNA TGTGCCAGCAGTCCAAGCGCGGGACAGACCTACGAGCAGTACTTC.

CDR3 DNA sequence: TGTGCCAGCAGACCACTGACAGGGGGAGATTCACCCCTCCACTTT. It translates to CASRPLTGGDSPLHF. The rearrangement joins TRBV28 to TRBJ1-6, with 9 bases aligning to TRBD1. Germline values: CDR1 MDHEN, CDR2 SYDVKM. V lost 6 bases, J lost 8 bases, and 8 bases stayed unmatched. This CDR3 has 15 residues.

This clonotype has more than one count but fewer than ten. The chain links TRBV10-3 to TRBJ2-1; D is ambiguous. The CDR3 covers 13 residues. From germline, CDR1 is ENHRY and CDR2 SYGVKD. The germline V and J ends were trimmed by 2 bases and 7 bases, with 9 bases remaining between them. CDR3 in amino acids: CAISEGDGNEQFF. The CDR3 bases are TGTGCCATCAGTGAGGGAGACGGTAATGAGCAGTTCTTC.

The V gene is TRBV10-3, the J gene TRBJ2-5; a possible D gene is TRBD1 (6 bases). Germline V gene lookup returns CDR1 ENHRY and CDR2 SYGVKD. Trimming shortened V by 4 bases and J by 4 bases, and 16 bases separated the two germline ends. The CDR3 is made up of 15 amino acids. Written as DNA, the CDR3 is TGTGCCATCAGTGCCGGACAGCCAGGAGGAGAGACCCAGTACTTC. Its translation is CAISAGQPGGETQYF.

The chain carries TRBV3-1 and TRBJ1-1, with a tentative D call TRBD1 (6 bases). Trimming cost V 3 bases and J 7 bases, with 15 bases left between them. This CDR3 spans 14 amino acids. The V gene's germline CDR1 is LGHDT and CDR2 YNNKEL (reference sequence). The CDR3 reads CASSQEDRLIEAFF. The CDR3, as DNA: TGTGCCAGCAGCCAGGAGGACAGACTAATTGAAGCTTTCTTT. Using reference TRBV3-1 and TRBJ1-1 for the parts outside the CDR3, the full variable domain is DTAVSQTPKYLVTQMGNDKSIKCEQNLGHDTMYWYKQDSKKFLKIMFSYNNKELIINETVPNRFSPKSPDKAHLNLHINSLELGDSAVYFCASSQEDRLIEAFFGQGTRLTVV.

CDR3 amino acids: CASSNRRHETQYF. The CDR3 DNA is TGTGCCAGCAGTAACCGGCGGCACGAGACCCAGTACTTC. The chain joins TRBV3-1 to TRBJ2-5; unclear D gene. Trimming stripped 6 bases from V and 5 bases from J, with 13 bases between. CDR1 is LGHDT, CDR2 YNNKEL, per germline (reference sequence). The CDR3 is 13 amino acids.

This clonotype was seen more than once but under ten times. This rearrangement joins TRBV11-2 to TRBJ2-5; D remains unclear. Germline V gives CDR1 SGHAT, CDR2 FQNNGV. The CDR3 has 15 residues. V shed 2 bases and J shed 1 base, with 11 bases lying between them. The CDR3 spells CASSLILNPQETQYF. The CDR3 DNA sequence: TGTGCCAGCAGCTTAATACTGAATCCCCAAGAGACCCAGTACTTC.